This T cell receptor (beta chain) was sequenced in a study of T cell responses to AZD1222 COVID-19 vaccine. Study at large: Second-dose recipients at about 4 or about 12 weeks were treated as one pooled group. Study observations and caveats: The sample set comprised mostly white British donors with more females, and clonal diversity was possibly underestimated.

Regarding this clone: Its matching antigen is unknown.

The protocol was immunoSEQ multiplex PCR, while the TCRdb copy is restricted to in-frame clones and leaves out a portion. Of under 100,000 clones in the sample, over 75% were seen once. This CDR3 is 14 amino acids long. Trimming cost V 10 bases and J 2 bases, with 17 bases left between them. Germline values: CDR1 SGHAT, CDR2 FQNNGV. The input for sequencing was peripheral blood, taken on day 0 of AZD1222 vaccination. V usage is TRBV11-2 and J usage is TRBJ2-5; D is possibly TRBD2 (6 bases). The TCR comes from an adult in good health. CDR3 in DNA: TGTGCCACCAGGGACTTGGGGGGACAAGAGACCCAGTACTTC. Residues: CATRDLGGQETQYF.